This paragraph covers one TCR beta chain sequence. Its target is not known. The data were taken from a study of Graves' ophthalmopathy and Graves' hyperthyroidism. Study information: At the time of initial diagnosis and before any treatment, peripheral blood was collected.

The CDR3 covers 14 residues. V was pared by 2 bases and J by 3 bases, with 2 bases of the junction left unmatched. Germline loops: CDR1 LGHDT, CDR2 YNNKEL (reference sequence). RNA transcripts provided the template for amplifying TCR beta CDR3 regions. HTBI-primed RT-PCR formed the first round, and a multiplex PCR formed the second. TCRdb called the multiplex PCR reads again in MiXCR, with one record for every CDR3 protein. The sample lists hundreds of thousands of distinct CDR3 sequences, over 15% occurring once. Study observations and caveats: Also, most clonotypes expanded in the thyroid above 0.001 frequency appeared in blood.

By definition, stable hyperthyroidism involved no ophthalmopathy within 18 months of follow-up. Diagnostic conclusions were grounded in clinical symptoms, serum thyroxine, TRAb, thyroid ultrasound and orbital computed tomography. This chain links TRBV3-1 with TRBJ1-1; 8 bases map to TRBD1. Sequenced material: peripheral blood. This clonotype originated in a woman in her late teens or twenties with stable Graves' hyperthyroidism. The CDR3 DNA is TGTGCCAGCAGCCAACAGGGGGCCGACACTGAAGCTTTCTTT. This encodes CASSQQGADTEAFF.